A selection of T cell receptor beta chains follows, all from one sample in a study of blood T cell repertoires in COVID-19. This table comes from immunoSEQ multiplex PCR, and its TCRdb copy is limited to in-frame clones, with some not included. The sample has 200,000 or so clones; roughly 87% are singletons. The sequenced sample consisted of peripheral blood. These receptor sequences come from a woman aged 35 to 49 with acute or convalescent COVID-19. CDR3s include the opening cysteine and the closing phenylalanine or tryptophan. A D gene is named only where the DNA matches it firmly. Size tells how often a clone was seen (once, few, many) or the class of an expanded clone, and some rows leave it out.

cdr3_aa,cdr3_nt,v_call,j_call,clone_size,d_call
CASSQGILLTDTQYF,TGTGCCAGCAGCCAAGGGATACTACTCACAGATACGCAGTATTTT,TRBV14,TRBJ2-3,NA,NA
CASSSGTGSGNQPQHF,TGTGCCAGCAGCTCCGGGACAGGGTCCGGGAATCAGCCCCAGCATTTT,TRBV27,TRBJ1-5,many,TRBD1
CASSLAPSGANVLTF,TGCGCCAGCAGCTTGGCCCCTTCTGGGGCCAACGTCCTGACTTTC,TRBV5-1,TRBJ2-6,NA,NA
CASSLEGASYNEQFF,TGTGCCAGCAGTTTAGAGGGGGCCTCCTACAATGAGCAGTTCTTC,TRBV27,TRBJ2-1,NA,TRBD1
CASSFRDTRNTEAFF,TGTGCCAGCAGCTTCCGGGACACTCGGAACACTGAAGCTTTCTTT,TRBV11-2,TRBJ1-1,NA,NA
CASSQGWAGESYEQYF,TGTGCCAGCAGCCAAGGCTGGGCAGGGGAGTCCTACGAGCAGTACTTC,TRBV3-1/TRBV3-2,TRBJ2-7,NA,NA
CASSWNTGGDQPQHF,TGCGCCAGCAGCTGGAATACAGGGGGCGATCAGCCCCAGCATTTT,TRBV5-1,TRBJ1-5,few,TRBD1
CASSPAGGSSYEQYF,TGTGCCAGCTCACCGGCGGGGGGCAGCTCCTACGAGCAGTACTTC,TRBV18,TRBJ2-7,NA,TRBD2
CASSLTPGQVVDHQFF,TGTGCCAGCAGTTTAACTCCGGGACAAGTAGTAGACCACCAGTTCTTC,TRBV27,TRBJ2-1,NA,NA
CASSQGRGAYTEAFF,TGTGCCAGCAGCCAAGGACGGGGGGCGTACACTGAAGCTTTCTTT,TRBV7-8,TRBJ1-1,NA,NA
CASSEERGTGQHF,TGCGCCAGCAGCGAAGAAAGGGGGACAGGACAGCATTTT,TRBV4-1,TRBJ1-5,NA,TRBD1
CASRPRDRNTGELFF,TGTGCCAGCAGGCCCCGGGACAGGAACACCGGGGAGCTGTTTTTT,TRBV7-2,TRBJ2-2,NA,TRBD1
CASSQLQRRSSYNEQFF,TGCGCCAGCAGCCAGCTACAGCGGCGGAGCTCCTACAATGAGCAGTTCTTC,TRBV4-1,TRBJ2-1,NA,NA
CASSHWTGSSYNEQFF,TGTGCCAGCAGCCACTGGACAGGGAGCTCCTACAATGAGCAGTTCTTC,TRBV14,TRBJ2-1,few,TRBD1
CASSFPGQGGYTF,TGTGCCAGCAGCTTCCCAGGACAGGGCGGCTACACCTTC,TRBV5-4,TRBJ1-2,few,TRBD1
CASSQGLNGETQYF,TGTGCCAGCTCACAGGGACTGAACGGAGAGACCCAGTACTTC,TRBV18,TRBJ2-5,NA,NA
CASSSMTGNTEAFF,TGTGCCAGCAGTTCTATGACAGGGAACACTGAAGCTTTCTTT,TRBV6-5,TRBJ1-1,once,NA
CASSLYGSLGNEQYF,TGTGCCAGCAGCTTATATGGGAGTTTGGGGAACGAGCAGTACTTC,TRBV7-2,TRBJ2-7,NA,NA
CASSLGGAPDTQYF,TGCGCCAGCAGCTTGGGGGGAGCCCCAGATACGCAGTATTTT,TRBV5-1,TRBJ2-3,NA,NA
CASSVQGDYYEQYF,TGCGCCAGCAGCGTCCAGGGGGATTACTACGAGCAGTACTTC,TRBV5-1,TRBJ2-7,NA,TRBD1
CASSRTVYNEQFF,TGTGCCAGCAGCCGGACTGTCTACAATGAGCAGTTCTTC,TRBV7-8,TRBJ2-1,NA,NA
CASSSGGPTQYF,TGTGCCAGCAGCTCGGGGGGACCCACGCAGTATTTT,TRBV2,TRBJ2-3,NA,TRBD2
CASRVIGRSYEQYF,TGTGCCAGCAGGGTTATAGGCAGGTCGTACGAGCAGTACTTC,TRBV2,TRBJ2-7,NA,NA
CSVGPGGSNQPQHF,TGCAGCGTTGGTCCAGGGGGAAGCAATCAGCCCCAGCATTTT,TRBV29-1,TRBJ1-5,NA,TRBD1
CASRRSYEQYF,TGTGCCAGCAGAAGGAGCTACGAGCAGTACTTC,TRBV28,TRBJ2-7,once,NA
CASSFSAGGVYEQYF,TGCGCCAGCAGCTTCAGTGCGGGGGGGGTCTACGAGCAGTACTTC,TRBV5-1,TRBJ2-7,NA,TRBD2
CASIPGLTNTGELFF,TGCGCCAGCATACCGGGACTTACGAACACCGGGGAGCTGTTTTTT,TRBV5-1,TRBJ2-2,NA,NA
CASSRRNEQFF,TGTGCCAGCAGCCGGAGGAATGAGCAGTTCTTC,TRBV7-6,TRBJ2-1,NA,NA
CASTLSGDTDTQYF,TGTGCCAGCACCCTATCCGGGGACACAGATACGCAGTATTTT,TRBV9,TRBJ2-3,once,NA
CASSVSPLAGGPETQYF,TGTGCCAGCAGCGTATCCCCTTTAGCGGGGGGGCCCGAGACCCAGTACTTC,TRBV9,TRBJ2-5,NA,TRBD2
CASSPTATGAGNTIYF,TGTGCCAGCTCACCGACTGCTACAGGGGCTGGAAACACCATATATTTT,TRBV18,TRBJ1-3,NA,TRBD1
CAWVKAGVDAGELFF,TGTGCCTGGGTAAAAGCGGGAGTCGACGCCGGGGAGCTGTTTTTT,TRBV30,TRBJ2-2,once,TRBD2
CSASQALEQFF,TGCAGTGCTAGTCAGGCCCTTGAGCAGTTCTTC,TRBV20-1,TRBJ2-1,NA,NA
CASRNREDTQYF,TGTGCCAGCAGAAACAGGGAGGATACGCAGTATTTT,TRBV2,TRBJ2-3,NA,NA
CASRGPNTGELFF,TGTGCCAGTAGGGGGCCCAACACCGGGGAGCTGTTTTTT,TRBV19,TRBJ2-2,NA,NA
CASTGQGAYTEAFF,TGTGCCAGTACGGGACAGGGGGCTTACACTGAAGCTTTCTTT,TRBV28,TRBJ1-1,NA,TRBD1
CASRASGYGYTF,TGTGCCAGCAGGGCATCAGGGTATGGCTACACCTTC,TRBV27,TRBJ1-2,NA,NA
CASSYGGEWNNEQFF,TGTGCCAGCAGTTATGGAGGAGAGTGGAACAATGAGCAGTTCTTC,TRBV6-6,TRBJ2-1,NA,NA
CASSQAGVTYEQYF,TGTGCCAGCAGCCAAGCGGGGGTAACCTACGAGCAGTACTTC,TRBV3-1/TRBV3-2,TRBJ2-7,NA,NA
CASSSIQSNQPQHF,TGTGCCAGCAGTTCCATTCAAAGCAATCAGCCCCAGCATTTT,TRBV28,TRBJ1-5,NA,NA
CASSIVSTGMLETQYF,TGTGCCAGTAGTATAGTCTCGACAGGGATGCTTGAGACCCAGTACTTC,TRBV19,TRBJ2-5,NA,TRBD1
CASSIPQGDGYTF,TGTGCCAGTAGTATTCCACAGGGGGATGGCTACACCTTC,TRBV19,TRBJ1-2,NA,TRBD1
CAWSPSGTSGQAFETQYF,TGTGCCTGGAGCCCCTCCGGGACTAGCGGGCAGGCGTTCGAGACCCAGTACTTC,TRBV30,TRBJ2-5,NA,TRBD2
CASNPYLTDTQYF,TGTGCCAGCAACCCCTACCTCACAGATACGCAGTATTTT,TRBV6-5,TRBJ2-3,NA,NA
CASRRGQGTYEQYF,TGTGCCAGCAGAAGGGGACAGGGTACCTACGAGCAGTACTTC,TRBV28,TRBJ2-7,NA,TRBD1
CATRGGNLGSTDTQYF,TGTGCCACCCGAGGGGGAAACTTAGGGTCCACAGATACGCAGTATTTT,TRBV7-9,TRBJ2-3,NA,NA